This TCR beta chain was recorded in a study of blood T cell repertoires in COVID-19. Turning to the study itself: From the United States, Italy and Spain came samples of acute and convalescent COVID-19. The analysed material was cDNA or gDNA that came from T cells, B-cell-depleted T cells, or PBMCs.

Trimming at V came to 5 bases and at J to 1 base, leaving 6 bases not matched to a gene. The CDR3 loop spans 15 amino acids. From germline, CDR1 is MDHEN and CDR2 SYDVKM. This clone showed up just a few times. Study processing details: Amplification with reference gene primers provided the estimates of nucleated cell counts. Only in-frame clones appear in the TCRdb table, and some are missing; sequencing was by immunoSEQ multiplex PCR. That table furnishes V, J and clone size, whereas the DNA furnished D and trimming. The repertoire holds roughly 40,000 clones, with around 82% as singletons. V is TRBV28 and J is TRBJ1-1, with TRBD1 identical over 8 bases. This clonotype was sampled from a man older than 75 with acute or convalescent COVID-19. Sequencing used peripheral blood. The CDR3 spells CASSLWTGKNTEAFF. DNA of the CDR3: TGTGCCAGCAGTCTTTGGACAGGGAAGAACACTGAAGCTTTCTTT.